This record covers a single T cell receptor beta chain. Living in about two dozen US areas, the participants were between roughly 18 and 90 years of age. Participant-reported clinical history was the basis for cohort assignment. Germline V gene data show CDR1 as MNHEY and CDR2 as SVGEGT. The CDR3 has 14 amino acids. Trimming left V 2 bases short and J 5 bases short, with 12 bases between. These data originate in a study of blood T cell repertoires in COVID-19. About the study: PBMCs, B-cell-depleted T cells, or T cells were the source of the cDNA or gDNA that made up the material.

Sequencing was performed with immunoSEQ multiplex PCR; in TCRdb, only in-frame clones are kept and a portion is missing. The table records 300,000 to 400,000 clones, around nine tenths of them present only once. The sequenced material came from PBMCs or T cells enriched from blood (not recorded which). This rearrangement joins TRBV6-2 or TRBV6-3 to TRBJ1-2; the D is unclear. The source is a woman aged 25 to 39 with acute COVID-19. The CDR3 coding sequence is TGTGCCAGCAGTTACGCGGGCGGGCGGTATGGCTACACCTTC. Translating gives CASSYAGGRYGYTF.